Shown below are 20 T cell receptor beta chains from a single sample sequenced in a study of blood T cell repertoires in COVID-19. This table comes from immunoSEQ multiplex PCR, and its TCRdb copy is limited to in-frame clones, with some not included. The profile covers under 300,000 clones, with around 92% appearing a single time and roughly 1.9% taken by the ten largest. Sequenced input: PBMCs or T cells enriched from blood (not recorded which). These TCRs come from a woman aged 55-70 years who had recovered from COVID-19.

V is TRBV15 and J is TRBJ1-3; possible D gene TRBD1, 5 bases. From germline, CDR1 is LNHNV and CDR2 YYDKDF (reference sequence). The CDR3 length is 17 residues. V gave up 1 base and J gave up 8 bases, with 21 bases separating them. CDR3 sequence: CATSRGRTTDDVDTIYF. CDR3 nucleotides: TGTGCCACCAGCAGAGGAAGGACAACCGATGATGTGGACACCATATATTTT. Using reference TRBV15 and TRBJ1-3 for the parts outside the CDR3, the full variable domain is DAMVIQNPRYQVTQFGKPVTLSCSQTLNHNVMYWYQQKSSQAPKLLFHYYDKDFNNEADTPDNFQSRRPNTSFCFLDIRSPGLGDTAMYLCATSRGRTTDDVDTIYFGEGSWLTVV.

In DNA, the CDR3 is TGTGCCACCAGCAGAGGACAGTCCGACTATGGCTACACCTTC. It yields the protein CATSRGQSDYGYTF. The chain carries TRBV15 and TRBJ1-2, with a weak D call TRBD1 (5 bases). The CDR3 consists of 14 residues. Germline V gene sequence: CDR1 LNHNV, CDR2 YYDKDF (reference sequence). Trimming shortened V by 1 base and J by 3 bases, and 9 bases separated the two germline ends.

The CDR3 coding sequence is TGTGCCTGGAGTCGGGACGGAGGGACTGAAGCTTTCTTT. Its translation is CAWSRDGGTEAFF. The V and J genes are TRBV30 and TRBJ1-1, with D perhaps matching TRBD1 (5 bases). The CDR3 spans 13 residues. CDR1 is GTSNPN and CDR2 is SVGIG in the germline V gene (reference sequence). The V gene lost 2 bases and the J gene lost 5 bases, with 12 bases spanning the gap.

As to this clone: One end of the junction fails to match germline, which may point to a read error. The chain's CDR3 is CASSLGAGTGSETQYF. In DNA, the CDR3 is TGTGCTAGCAGCTTAGGGGCCGGGACAGGGTCAGAGACCCAGTACTTC. This rearrangement joins TRBV7-7 to TRBJ2-5, with 9 bases that match TRBD1. Germline assignment: CDR1 SSHAT and CDR2 FNYEAQ (reference sequence). The CDR3 runs 16 residues.

This chain joins TRBV3-1 (or the pseudogene TRBV3-2) and TRBJ2-2; D gene uncertain. The V end lost 1 base, the J end lost 8 bases, and 8 bases lay between the germline ends. The CDR3 consists of 13 residues. The germline V gene encodes CDR1 LGHDT and CDR2 YNNKEL (reference sequence). CDR3 bases: TGTGCCAGCAGCCAAGGGTATCAGGGGGAGCTGTTTTTT. It codes for CASSQGYQGELFF.

The chain is built from TRBV12-5 and TRBJ1-1; TRBD1 matches 7 bases. Germline assignment: CDR1 LGHNT and CDR2 FRNRAP. CDR3 length equals 14 residues. The V and J ends lost 6 bases and 4 bases, in that order; junction bases with no gene match: 8. The CDR3 loop reads CASGSTGAVTEAFF. For the CDR3, the DNA is TGTGCTAGTGGCTCTACAGGGGCCGTCACTGAAGCTTTCTTT.

The rearrangement links TRBV29-1 to TRBJ2-3, with a possible D match to TRBD2 (5 bases). Trimming cost V 4 bases and J 5 bases, with 13 bases left between them. CDR1 SQVTM and CDR2 ANQGSEA come from the germline V gene. The CDR3 is 13 amino acids. The CDR3 DNA reads as TGCAGCGTTGTGAGGGAAAACAGAGATACGCAGTATTTT. Translated, it gives CSVVRENRDTQYF.

This chain joins TRBV12-3 or TRBV12-4 and TRBJ2-7; maybe TRBD2 (5 bases). The CDR3 has 12 residues. Trimming removed 2 bases from V and 6 bases from J, with 8 bases in between. CDR3 nucleotide sequence: TGTGCCAGCAGTTTAATGGCGGGCGAGCAGTACTTC. Its translation: CASSLMAGEQYF.

The chain links TRBV12-5 to TRBJ1-2; no definite D call. The germline V gene has CDR1 LGHNT and CDR2 FRNRAP. Trimming removed 5 bases at V and 4 bases at J, with 20 bases between. CDR3 length: 16 amino acids. CDR3 bases: TGTGCTAGTGGTCCCACCTACCCCCCAACGGTCTATGGCTACACCTTC. This encodes CASGPTYPPTVYGYTF.

V usage is TRBV7-6 and J usage is TRBJ1-1; 10 nucleotides align to TRBD1. There are 14 residues in the CDR3. Trimming removed 5 bases from V and 1 base from J; junction bases left unmatched: 1. Germline V lookup: CDR1 SGHVS, CDR2 FNYEAQ. The CDR3 loop reads CASSRQGANTEAFF. The CDR3, as DNA: TGTGCCAGCAGCCGACAGGGGGCGAACACTGAAGCTTTCTTT. Looking up the rest from reference TRBV7-6 and TRBJ1-1 gives the full variable domain: GAGVSQSPRYKVTKRGQDVALRCDPISGHVSLYWYRQALGQGPEFLTYFNYEAQQDKSGLPNDRFSAERPEGSISTLTIQRTEQRDSAMYRCASSRQGANTEAFFGQGTRLTVV.

The genes are TRBV28 and TRBJ1-6; TRBD1 might be the D (6 bases). Trimming left V 7 bases short and J 0 bases short, with 13 bases between. Germline V gene sequence: CDR1 MDHEN, CDR2 SYDVKM. The CDR3 is 16 amino acids. The CDR3 region has the DNA TGTGCCAGCACTTCTCTGGACAGCTCCTATAATTCACCCCTCCACTTT. It codes for CASTSLDSSYNSPLHF.

J is TRBJ1-5 and V is TRBV6-5; D gene ambiguous. The CDR3 is 15 amino acids. The germline V gene has CDR1 MNHEY and CDR2 SVGAGI. The V gene lost 5 bases and the J gene lost 6 bases, with 17 bases spanning the gap. DNA of the CDR3: TGTGCCAGCAGTCCCACCTTTAGTTCCACTCAGCCCCAGCATTTT. It codes for CASSPTFSSTQPQHF.

The chain carries TRBV7-3 and TRBJ2-1, with D possibly TRBD2 on 6 matching bases. Per the germline V gene, CDR1 is SGHTA and CDR2 is FQGTGA. This CDR3 comprises 13 residues. Trimming removed 5 bases from V and 8 bases from J, with 13 bases in between. Here the CDR3 DNA reads TGTGCCAGCAGCGTCGCTGGAGGGGATGAGCAGTTCTTC. Its protein product is CASSVAGGDEQFF.

This clone showed up just a few times. This chain connects TRBV7-6 to TRBJ2-2, with D hard to call. Per the germline V gene, CDR1 is SGHVS and CDR2 is FNYEAQ. The CDR3 is 16 residues long. The V gene lost 4 bases and the J gene lost 5 bases, with 17 bases spanning the gap. CDR3 region: CASSSRPQELTGELFF. In DNA form, the CDR3 reads TGTGCCAGCAGCTCCCGCCCCCAGGAACTTACCGGGGAGCTGTTTTTT.

The chain employs TRBV10-2 and TRBJ1-6; no clear D. This CDR3 has 13 amino acids. With 2 bases removed from V and 11 bases from J, the gap between germline ends came to 10 bases. The V gene's germline CDR1 is WSHSY and CDR2 SAAADI. The CDR3 DNA reads as TGCGCCAGCAGTGAGGCTCCGAGGGCACCCCTCCACTTT. It encodes CASSEAPRAPLHF.

V usage is TRBV15 and J usage is TRBJ1-2, with no clear D. The CDR3 is 13 amino acids. The germline V gene has CDR1 LNHNV and CDR2 YYDKDF (reference sequence). V lost 8 bases and J lost 6, with 16 bases in between. The CDR3 nucleotides are TGTGCCACCCAAGCAGGTGTGTTCGATGGCTACACCTTC. Protein: CATQAGVFDGYTF. Full variable domain (outside the CDR3, taken from reference TRBV15 and TRBJ1-2): DAMVIQNPRYQVTQFGKPVTLSCSQTLNHNVMYWYQQKSSQAPKLLFHYYDKDFNNEADTPDNFQSRRPNTSFCFLDIRSPGLGDTAMYLCATQAGVFDGYTFGSGTRLTVV.

The chain carries TRBV7-9 and TRBJ1-4; D may be TRBD1 (6 bases). The CDR3 length is 13 residues. Germline values: CDR1 SEHNR, CDR2 FQNEAQ (reference sequence). V dropped 5 bases and J dropped 5 bases, with 9 bases sitting between them. CDR3 bases: TGTGCCAGCAGCAGGGACACGAATGAAAAACTGTTTTTT. Translated: CASSRDTNEKLFF.

V usage is TRBV5-1 and J usage is TRBJ2-2; TRBD1 might be the D (6 bases). The CDR3 contains 15 residues. V was trimmed by 5 bases and J by 3 bases, leaving 14 bases between them. The germline gives CDR1 SGHRS, CDR2 YFSETQ. As DNA, the CDR3 is TGCGCCAGCAGGCCCGGACAGTCCGACACCGGGGAGCTGTTTTTT. Its translation: CASRPGQSDTGELFF.

The chain recombines TRBV9 with TRBJ2-3; 10 bases fit TRBD1. V dropped 1 base and J dropped 4; count of bases not matched to a gene: 9. This CDR3 has 17 amino acids. Germline CDR1 is SGDLS and CDR2 is YYNGEE. CDR3 region: CASSVTPGQGEADTQYF. Here the CDR3 DNA reads TGTGCCAGCAGCGTAACTCCAGGACAGGGGGAGGCAGATACGCAGTATTTT.

The chain couples TRBV14 to TRBJ2-2; 8 nucleotides align to TRBD1. This CDR3 comprises 16 residues. Germline V CDR1 and CDR2: SGHDN, FVKESK. The V gene end was trimmed by 3 bases and the J gene end by 4 bases; junction bases not matched to a gene: 7. CDR3 amino acids: CASSHPRGLGTGELFF. CDR3 coding DNA: TGTGCCAGCAGCCACCCCAGGGGGCTCGGCACCGGGGAGCTGTTTTTT. The full variable domain, rest sourced from reference TRBV14 and TRBJ2-2, is EAGVTQFPSHSVIEKGQTVTLRCDPISGHDNLYWYRRVMGKEIKFLLHFVKESKQDESGMPNNRFLAERTGGTYSTLKVQPAELEDSGVYFCASSHPRGLGTGELFFGEGSRLTVL.